This TCR beta chain was documented in a study of shared clonotypes between healthy human individuals. Study-wide results and limits: Only blood underwent sampling, and tissue repertoires likely differ.

The CDR3 consists of 13 residues. V was trimmed by 5 bases and J by 4 bases, leaving 12 bases between them. The germline V gene encodes CDR1 LGHNA and CDR2 YSLEER. Notes on this clone: Its antigen is unidentified.

Naive CD8 cells lacked CD45RO and underwent positive selection for CCR7, leaving out terminally differentiated effector memory CD45RA+ cells. Measured with immunoSEQ multiplex PCR; TCRdb has only the in-frame clones, and not every one. The data contain about 2 million clones, approximately 95% of them singletons. Material for sequencing was naive CD8+ T cells sorted from blood. This TCR came from a man between 18 and 35 years old in good health. The rearrangement links TRBV4-3 to TRBJ2-7, with D perhaps matching TRBD1 (5 bases). CDR3: CASSKGAGYEQYF. The CDR3 nucleotides are TGCGCCAGCAGCAAAGGGGCAGGATACGAGCAGTACTTC.